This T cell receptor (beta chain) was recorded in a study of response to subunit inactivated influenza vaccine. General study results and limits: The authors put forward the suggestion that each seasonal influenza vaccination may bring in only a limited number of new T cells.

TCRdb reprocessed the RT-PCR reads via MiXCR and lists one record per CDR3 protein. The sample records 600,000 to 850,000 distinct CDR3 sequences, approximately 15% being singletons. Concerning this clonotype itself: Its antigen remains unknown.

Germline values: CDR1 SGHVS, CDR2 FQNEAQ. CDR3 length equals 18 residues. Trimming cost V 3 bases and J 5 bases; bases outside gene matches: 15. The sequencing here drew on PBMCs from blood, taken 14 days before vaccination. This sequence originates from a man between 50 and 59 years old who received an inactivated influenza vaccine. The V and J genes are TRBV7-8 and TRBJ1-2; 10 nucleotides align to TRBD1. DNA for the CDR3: TGTGCCAGCAGCTTTTCTACTCGGCCTGGACAGGGGGAGTATGGCTACACCTTC. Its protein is CASSFSTRPGQGEYGYTF.